The rows below give T cell receptor beta chains drawn from one sample of a study of early T cells in non-severe SARS-CoV-2 infection. Each CDR3 protein is one row after TCRdb ran MiXCR on the 5' RACE reads. The sample contains 45,000 to 70,000 distinct CDR3 sequences, around a tenth of which appear only once. What was sequenced was whole blood. These receptors were obtained from an adult who was a healthcare worker with PCR-confirmed SARS-CoV-2 infection or an uninfected control (not recorded which). CDR3s include the opening cysteine and the closing phenylalanine or tryptophan. D genes are given only for firm matches. Some rows have no size entry. The others give once, few or many, or a class for an expanded clone.

j_gene	d_gene	abundance	v_gene	CDR3nt	CDR3aa
TRBJ2-1	TRBD2	few	TRBV28	TGTGCCAGCAGTTTACCCGGGACTAGCGGCCACAATGAGCAGTTCTTC	CASSLPGTSGHNEQFF
TRBJ2-7	-	many	TRBV25-1	TGTGCCAGTTTTAGAGATACCCAGCAGTACTTC	CASFRDTQQYF
TRBJ2-5	TRBD2	-	TRBV5-6	TGTGCCAGCAGCATCAGGACTAGCGGGGGGCCACTGGAGACCCAGTACTTC	CASSIRTSGGPLETQYF
TRBJ2-1	-	-	TRBV5-1	TGCGCCAGCAGCAAGGGGCAGGGGCTCAATGAGCAGTTCTTC	CASSKGQGLNEQFF
TRBJ2-3	TRBD1	few	TRBV20-1	TGCAGTGGAGAGGGACAGGGAGATTCAGATACGCAGTATTTT	CSGEGQGDSDTQYF
TRBJ2-1	TRBD1	few	TRBV28	TGTGCCAGCGGTACCCCGACAGGGGGCGGTGAGCAGTTCTTC	CASGTPTGGGEQFF
TRBJ2-5	-	-	TRBV7-9	TGTGCCAGCAGCTTAGCCGGCGGGGCCCAGTACTTC	CASSLAGGAQYF
TRBJ2-2	-	-	TRBV6-1	TGTGCCAGCGGTGATTCCAGGCGGAACACCGGGGAGCTGTTTTTT	CASGDSRRNTGELFF
TRBJ2-7	TRBD2	many	TRBV20-1	TGCAGTGCTGCCTCGGGACTAGCGGGAGGCCACGAGCAGTACTTC	CSAASGLAGGHEQYF
TRBJ1-3	-	many	TRBV5-5	TGTGCCAGCAGAATGGACGGAGGACGGAACACCATATATTTT	CASRMDGGRNTIYF
TRBJ1-1	-	many	TRBV20-1	TGCAGTGCTAGAAGGGAGGTCACTGAAGCTTTCTTT	CSARREVTEAFF
TRBJ1-5	-	few	TRBV28	TGTGCCAGCAGTTTATCAGGTAGCTGGGAGCCCCAGCATTTT	CASSLSGSWEPQHF
TRBJ1-1	TRBD1	few	TRBV6-5	TGTGCCAGCAGTTACTCAAGACAGGGGTTTGAAGCTTTCTTT	CASSYSRQGFEAFF
TRBJ1-5	TRBD1	many	TRBV7-9	TGTGCCAGCAGCGTACAGGGGGATCAGCCCCAGCATTTT	CASSVQGDQPQHF
TRBJ2-6	-	few	TRBV5-1	TGCGCCAGCAGCCCAGGGTCTGGGGCCAACGTCCTGACTTTC	CASSPGSGANVLTF
TRBJ2-3	-	many	TRBV20-1	TGCAGTGCTGCGGGCGACGTGGGCACAGATACGCAGTATTTT	CSAAGDVGTDTQYF
TRBJ2-1	-	few	TRBV11-2	TGTGCCAGCAGCGCCGGACTGGGGAATGAGCAGTTCTTC	CASSAGLGNEQFF
TRBJ2-2	-	few	TRBV9	TGTGCCAGCAGCGTAGCCACCGGGGAGCTGTTTTTT	CASSVATGELFF
TRBJ2-1	-	many	TRBV29-1	TGCAGCGTTGACAGCTACAATGAGCAGTTCTTC	CSVDSYNEQFF
TRBJ2-7	TRBD1	many	TRBV28	TGTGCCAGCAGTCCGCCGGGACAGACTACCTACGAGCAGTACTTC	CASSPPGQTTYEQYF
TRBJ2-4	-	few	TRBV2	TGTGCCAGCAGTGAGGGACGGCCTAAGGGCATTCAGTACTTC	CASSEGRPKGIQYF
TRBJ2-3	TRBD1	many	TRBV30	TGTGCCTCTCCGGGCAGGGGGAGCACAGATACGCAGTATTTT	CASPGRGSTDTQYF
TRBJ2-2	-	-	TRBV6-1	TGTGCCAGCAGTGCAAGGGGTTTCGACACCGGGGAGCTGTTTTTT	CASSARGFDTGELFF
TRBJ2-1	-	medium-sized	TRBV23-1	TGCGCCAGCAGTCCCACCCCTTCGAGGACTCTTCTCACCTACAATGAGCAGTTCTTC	CASSPTPSRTLLTYNEQFF
TRBJ1-2	TRBD1	-	TRBV28	TGTGCCAGCAGTGCCCCTTCAGGGGGAGCTTATTGGGGAGGCTACACCTTC	CASSAPSGGAYWGGYTF
TRBJ2-1	TRBD2	few	TRBV20-1	TGCAGTGCTTGGACTAGCGGGAGGTCGAACTACAATGAGCAGTTCTTC	CSAWTSGRSNYNEQFF
TRBJ2-1	-	few	TRBV11-3	TGTGCCAGCAGCGGTAGACTAGACAATGAGCAGTTCTTC	CASSGRLDNEQFF
TRBJ1-3	-	few	TRBV9	TGTGCCAGCAGCCCCAGGGCCCCGAGAAAACCGCCTGGAAACACCATATATTTT	CASSPRAPRKPPGNTIYF
TRBJ2-1	-	few	TRBV28	TGTGCCAGCACCCGGGGGGCTTCCTGGATGAATGAGCAGTTCTTC	CASTRGASWMNEQFF
TRBJ1-6	-	few	TRBV14	TGTGCCAGCACTTTGGGTTCCTATAATTCACCCCTCCACTTT	CASTLGSYNSPLHF
TRBJ1-2	-	-	TRBV28	TGTGCCAGCAGTTTTCGGGGTGGGAACTATGGCTACACCTTC	CASSFRGGNYGYTF
TRBJ1-4	-	-	TRBV29-1	TGCAGCGTAAAGGGCGTGGGTGAAAAACTGTTTTTT	CSVKGVGEKLFF
TRBJ2-1	-	-	TRBV7-9	TGTGCCAGCAGCCCACCCTTCCGCAGCGTCTCCTACAATGAGCAGTTCTTC	CASSPPFRSVSYNEQFF
TRBJ2-1	TRBD2	many	TRBV7-2	TGTGCCAGCAGCTCCCAGGCGGGAGTTAATGAGCAGTTCTTC	CASSSQAGVNEQFF
TRBJ2-7	TRBD1	few	TRBV24-1	TGTGCCACTGCTCCCGGACAGGGGGCAACGAACGAGCAGTACTTC	CATAPGQGATNEQYF
TRBJ2-4	-	few	TRBV20-1	TGCAGTGCTAGTTTGTCTAGCGACAAAAACATTCAGTACTTC	CSASLSSDKNIQYF
TRBJ2-5	-	many	TRBV7-6	TGTGCCACGATGGACCCTAAGGGTCGTCAAGAGACCCAGTACTTC	CATMDPKGRQETQYF
TRBJ2-1	-	medium-sized	TRBV28	TGTGCCAGCAGTTTTCAAGCGAATTCCTACAATGAGCAGTTCTTC	CASSFQANSYNEQFF
TRBJ2-5	-	once	TRBV5-1	TGCGCCAGCCTGCAGAGGCCCGACCAAGAGACCCAGTACTTC	CASLQRPDQETQYF
TRBJ2-7	TRBD2	many	TRBV6-6	TGTGCCAGCAGTTTAGCGGGAGCCTACGAGCAGTACTTC	CASSLAGAYEQYF
TRBJ1-5	-	few	TRBV12-2	TGTGCAAGTCGCATTTCCGGGGCGACGGGTCATCAGCCCCAGCATTTT	CASRISGATGHQPQHF
TRBJ2-5	TRBD2	-	TRBV28	TGTGCCAGCAGCTTACCTAGCGGGGGTGAGACCCAGTACTTC	CASSLPSGGETQYF
TRBJ2-1	-	many	TRBV11-2	TGTGCCAGCAGCTCCGTTAGCGGAAACTCCTACAATGAGCAGTTCTTC	CASSSVSGNSYNEQFF
TRBJ2-1	TRBD1	-	TRBV28	TGTGCCAGCAGTCGATGGGACAGTCGGAATGAGCAGTTCTTC	CASSRWDSRNEQFF
TRBJ1-1	TRBD1	many	TRBV12-3/TRBV12-4	TGTGCCAGCAGCCGGGGACAGGAGAACACTGAAGCTTTCTTT	CASSRGQENTEAFF
TRBJ2-1	TRBD2	-	TRBV11-2	TGTGCCAGCAGGAACGGACTAGCGGGGGGCAATGAGCAGTTCTTC	CASRNGLAGGNEQFF
TRBJ2-5	-	-	TRBV4-1	TGCGCCAGCAGCCAAGATCCCGCCAGAAGACAAGAGACCCAGTACTTC	CASSQDPARRQETQYF
TRBJ2-7	TRBD2	few	TRBV28	TGTGCCAGCAGTGCAACACGACTAGCGGGAGGGCCGGCCGAGCAGTACTTC	CASSATRLAGGPAEQYF
TRBJ2-5	TRBD1	few	TRBV6-2/TRBV6-3	TGTGCCAGCAGTTCGGGGACAGGTGGATGGGAGACCCAGTACTTC	CASSSGTGGWETQYF
TRBJ2-7	-	many	TRBV6-2/TRBV6-3	TGTGCCGCCAGCTCCAGCGGGCCACCCTACGAGCAGTACTTC	CAASSSGPPYEQYF
TRBJ2-2	-	many	TRBV20-1	TGCAGTGCTAGGTTCGGCGCGAACACCGGGGAGCTGTTTTTT	CSARFGANTGELFF